This TCR beta chain was captured by sequencing in a study of blood T cell repertoires in COVID-19. Turning to the study itself: Sources were T cells, B-cell-depleted T cells, or PBMCs; the material itself was cDNA or gDNA.

Patients from Seattle were sampled longitudinally, starting during active infection. There are 14 residues in the CDR3. Germline V gives CDR1 MDHEN, CDR2 SYDVKM. Trimming took 4 bases from V and 1 from J, leaving 10 bases between them. How the authors handled the data: The assay estimated nucleated cells by amplifying reference gene primers. Using immunoSEQ multiplex PCR, the repertoire was profiled, and TCRdb retains in-frame clones only, with some absent. That table supplies the V and J calls and clone size; D and trimming were determined from the DNA. The sample lists 270,000 or so clones; 65% to 85% were seen once.

Sequenced sample: peripheral blood. The rearrangement uses TRBV28 and TRBJ1-2, with D unclear. This sequence originates from a human donor with COVID-19, enrolled during active disease. The donor label of this sample is uncertain. CDR3 loop: CASSSSQSNYGYTF. CDR3 nucleotides: TGTGCCAGCAGTTCCTCACAGAGTAACTATGGCTACACCTTC.